This T cell receptor (beta chain) was retrieved from a study of OX40 agonist ivuxolimab in advanced cancers. V was clipped by 4 bases and J by 7 bases, with 15 bases between them. This CDR3 comprises 14 residues. Germline lookup yields CDR1 SGHRS and CDR2 YFSETQ. Study outcomes and limitations: There were, on average, more expanded clones in CD8+ T cells than in CD4+.

Cycle 7 day 1, cycle 4 day 1, and baseline were the timepoints at which blood was sampled. Assay: immunoSEQ multiplex PCR; the TCRdb copy retains only in-frame clones and omits some. The sample holds some 82,000 clones, around 88% seen once. This clone was recorded once. The antigen remains undetermined. Specimen: CD4+ or CD8+ T cells sorted from blood, collected in a trial of the OX40 agonist ivuxolimab. The chain has TRBV5-1 and TRBJ2-1; D call uncertain. This TCR was sampled from an adult with an advanced solid tumor such as melanoma, head and neck, liver or kidney cancer. The chain's CDR3 is CASSDPLDGNEQFF. CDR3 bases: TGCGCCAGCAGCGACCCCCTCGATGGGAATGAGCAGTTCTTC.